This entry describes one T cell receptor (beta chain). Its antigen is not known. These data come from a study of graft-versus-host responses after intestinal transplantation. Study-wide findings and caveats: The highest levels of circulating GvH clones went along with early declines in HvG clones after transplant.

V lost 4 bases, J lost 7 bases, and 10 bases lay in between. This CDR3 spans 13 amino acids. Germline CDR1 and CDR2: MRHNA and SNTAGT. Data came from immunoSEQ multiplex PCR; TCRdb stores just in-frame clones and leaves some out. The repertoire holds around 50,000 clones, with 70% to 90% as singletons. The sequence was obtained from a human donor who was the organ donor for an intestinal transplant. The chain recombines TRBV6-4 with TRBJ1-4; maybe TRBD1 (5 bases). This specimen consisted of unstimulated CD4+ T cells sorted from spleen or lymph node cells, obtained before transplant. CDR3 in amino acids: CASSVQGGEKLFF. The CDR3 DNA follows: TGTGCCAGCAGTGTGCAGGGAGGTGAAAAACTGTTTTTT.